Listed below are T cell receptor beta chains from one sample, sequenced in a study of T cell responses to AZD1222 COVID-19 vaccine. Profiled with immunoSEQ multiplex PCR; TCRdb holds only in-frame clones, not every one. This table has about 190,000 clones, approximately 94% appearing once. Sequenced here: peripheral blood, sampled 28 days after the second dose of the MenACWY control vaccine. Source of these receptors: an adult who received the MenACWY meningococcal vaccine as a control. Each CDR3 is given with its conserved first and last residue. Fields, in order: V gene, J gene, D gene, clone size, CDR3 protein, CDR3 DNA. D genes are given only for firm matches. Not all rows give a size; the values are once, few, many and, for expanded clones, a class.

>TRBV12-3/TRBV12-4|TRBJ2-5|NA|once
CASTPGPGGPQYF
TGTGCCAGCACCCCGGGGCCGGGTGGACCCCAGTACTTC
>TRBV30|TRBJ1-3|NA|NA
CAWSVLGNTIYF
TGTGCCTGGAGTGTACTTGGAAACACCATATATTTT
>TRBV9|TRBJ2-1|TRBD2|NA
CASSVGASGNEQFF
TGTGCCAGCAGCGTAGGGGCTAGCGGCAATGAGCAGTTCTTC
>TRBV25-1|TRBJ2-1|TRBD1|NA
CASSEPSWTGNNEQFF
TGTGCCAGCAGTGAACCTTCTTGGACAGGGAACAATGAGCAGTTCTTC
>TRBV4-1|TRBJ2-6|NA|NA
CASSQESLPVLTF
TGCGCCAGCAGCCAAGAGTCCCTCCCCGTCCTGACTTTC
>TRBV7-2|TRBJ2-3|NA|NA
CASSPGGQLADTQYF
TGTGCCAGCAGCCCGGGCGGGCAGTTGGCGGATACGCAGTATTTT
>TRBV5-1|TRBJ2-1|TRBD2|NA
CASSLVSGRGYNEQFF
TGCGCCAGCAGCTTGGTTAGCGGGAGAGGGTACAATGAGCAGTTCTTC
>TRBV2|TRBJ1-6|NA|NA
CASMPLGYNSPLHF
TGTGCCAGCATGCCTCTTGGCTATAATTCACCCCTCCACTTT
>TRBV9|TRBJ1-3|NA|NA
CASSVTGLSGNTIYF
TGTGCCAGCAGCGTCACAGGACTCTCTGGAAACACCATATATTTT
>TRBV5-8|TRBJ1-5|TRBD1|NA
CASSPDRGFNQPQHF
TGTGCCAGCAGTCCGGACAGGGGCTTCAATCAGCCCCAGCATTTT
>TRBV5-1|TRBJ2-2|NA|NA
CASSLGLLALGRNTGELFF
TGCGCCAGCAGCTTGGGCTTACTAGCCTTGGGCAGGAACACCGGGGAGCTGTTTTTT
>TRBV5-5|TRBJ1-2|TRBD1|NA
CASSTGQGRHFDDYTF
TGTGCCAGCAGCACCGGACAGGGTCGCCATTTCGATGACTACACCTTC
>TRBV4-1|TRBJ1-5|NA|NA
CASSQEGTMSNQPQHF
TGCGCCAGCAGCCAAGAGGGGACGATGAGCAATCAGCCCCAGCATTTT
>TRBV5-1|TRBJ1-2|NA|NA
CASSPGNGYTF
TGCGCCAGCTCCCCCGGGAATGGCTACACCTTC
>TRBV19|TRBJ2-1|NA|NA
CASSSRGAVREQFF
TGTGCCAGTAGTTCCCGCGGGGCGGTTCGGGAGCAGTTCTTC
>TRBV4-2|TRBJ2-3|NA|NA
CASSQGTHQRMDTQYF
TGTGCCAGCAGCCAAGGGACCCACCAGCGCATGGATACGCAGTATTTT
>TRBV11-3|TRBJ2-1|NA|NA
CASSFRGGEQFF
TGTGCCAGCAGCTTCCGTGGGGGGGAGCAGTTCTTC
>TRBV7-3|TRBJ1-6|NA|NA
CASSLSRGRSPLHF
TGTGCCAGCAGCTTGTCCAGAGGGAGATCACCCCTCCACTTT
>TRBV12-5|TRBJ2-7|NA|NA
CASGLGEVGRYF
TGTGCTAGTGGTTTGGGAGAAGTGGGGCGGTACTTC
>TRBV6-5|TRBJ2-7|TRBD2|NA
CASRGLAGGLYEQYF
TGTGCCAGCAGGGGACTAGCGGGAGGACTCTACGAGCAGTACTTC
>TRBV9|TRBJ1-3|NA|NA
CASSSRGDGVSGNTIYF
TGTGCCAGCAGCTCCCGAGGAGATGGGGTCTCTGGAAACACCATATATTTT
>TRBV9|TRBJ1-1|NA|NA
CASSVGVRERGTEAFF
TGTGCCAGCAGCGTAGGGGTCAGGGAAAGGGGAACTGAAGCTTTCTTT
>TRBV7-7|TRBJ2-5|TRBD2|once
CASSLGGAGGRETQYF
TGTGCCAGCAGCTTAGGAGGAGCGGGAGGGCGGGAGACCCAGTACTTC